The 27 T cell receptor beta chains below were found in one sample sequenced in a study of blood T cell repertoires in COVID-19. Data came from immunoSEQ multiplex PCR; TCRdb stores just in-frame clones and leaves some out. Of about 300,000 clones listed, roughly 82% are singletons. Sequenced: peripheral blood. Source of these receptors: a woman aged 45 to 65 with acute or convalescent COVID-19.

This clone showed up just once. The CDR3 DNA follows: TGCGCCAGCAGCCAAGCCGGACAGGGTTTTGGCAATCAGCCCCAGCATTTT. Residues: CASSQAGQGFGNQPQHF. The gene calls are TRBV4-1 and TRBJ1-5; 8 positions agree with TRBD1. The germline gives CDR1 MGHRA, CDR2 YSYEKL. The CDR3 totals 17 residues. V lost 1 base, J lost 2 bases, and 7 bases stayed unmatched.

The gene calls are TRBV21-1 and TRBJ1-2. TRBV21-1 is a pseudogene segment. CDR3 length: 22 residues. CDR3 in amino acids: CASSKRSLTMATPSTLYYGYTF. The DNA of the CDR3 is TGTGCCAGCAGCAAACGCAGTCTAACTATGGCTACACCATCTACACTTTACTATGGCTACACCTTC.

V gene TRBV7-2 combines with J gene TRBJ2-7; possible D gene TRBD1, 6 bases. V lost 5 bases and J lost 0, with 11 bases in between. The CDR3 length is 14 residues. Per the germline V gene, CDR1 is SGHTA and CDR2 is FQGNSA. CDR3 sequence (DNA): TGTGCCAGCAGCCGTACAGGGAGCTCCTACGAGCAGTACTTC. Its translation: CASSRTGSSYEQYF.

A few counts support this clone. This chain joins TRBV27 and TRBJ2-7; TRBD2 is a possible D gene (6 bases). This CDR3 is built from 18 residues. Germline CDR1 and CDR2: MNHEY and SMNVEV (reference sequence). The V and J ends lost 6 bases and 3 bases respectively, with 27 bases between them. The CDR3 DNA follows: TGTGCCAGCAGGTTCAGACTAGTACTGGGGGTTCTAGACTACGAGCAGTACTTC. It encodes CASRFRLVLGVLDYEQYF.

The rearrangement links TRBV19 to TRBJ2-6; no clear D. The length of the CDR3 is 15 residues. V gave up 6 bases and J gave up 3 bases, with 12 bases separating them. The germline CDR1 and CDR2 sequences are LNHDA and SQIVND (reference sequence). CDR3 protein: CASRAGMSGANVLTF. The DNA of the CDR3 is TGTGCCAGTAGGGCAGGTATGAGTGGGGCCAACGTCCTGACTTTC.

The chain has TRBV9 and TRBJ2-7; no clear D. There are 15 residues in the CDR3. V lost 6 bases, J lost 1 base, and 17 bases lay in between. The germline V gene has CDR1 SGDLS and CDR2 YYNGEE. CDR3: CASKARVTVSYEQYF. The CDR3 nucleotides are TGTGCCAGCAAAGCTCGGGTGACGGTATCCTACGAGCAGTACTTC.

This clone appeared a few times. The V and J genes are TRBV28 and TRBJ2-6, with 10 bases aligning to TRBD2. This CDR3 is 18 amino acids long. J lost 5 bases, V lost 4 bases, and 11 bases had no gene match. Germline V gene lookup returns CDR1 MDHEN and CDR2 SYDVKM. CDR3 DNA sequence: TGTGCCAGCAGTTCTCTACTAGCGGGGAGCAGTCGGGCCAACGTCCTGACTTTC. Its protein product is CASSSLLAGSSRANVLTF.

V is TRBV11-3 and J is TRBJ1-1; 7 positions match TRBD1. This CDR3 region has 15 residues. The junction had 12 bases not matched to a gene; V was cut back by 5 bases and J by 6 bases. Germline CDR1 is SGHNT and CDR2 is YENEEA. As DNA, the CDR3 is TGTGCCAGCAGCCCCAGCGGACAGGCCGGGGCTGAAGCTTTCTTT. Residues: CASSPSGQAGAEAFF.

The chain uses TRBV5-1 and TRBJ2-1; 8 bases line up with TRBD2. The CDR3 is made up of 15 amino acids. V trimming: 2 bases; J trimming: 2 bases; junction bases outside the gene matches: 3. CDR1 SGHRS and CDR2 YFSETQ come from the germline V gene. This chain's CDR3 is CASSFAGGAYNEQFF. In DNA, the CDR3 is TGCGCCAGCAGCTTTGCGGGGGGCGCCTACAATGAGCAGTTCTTC.

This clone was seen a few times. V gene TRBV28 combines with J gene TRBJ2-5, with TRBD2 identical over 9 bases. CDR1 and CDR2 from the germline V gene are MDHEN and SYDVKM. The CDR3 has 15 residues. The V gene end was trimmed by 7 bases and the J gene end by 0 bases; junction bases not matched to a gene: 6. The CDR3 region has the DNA TGTGCCAGCAAATCGGCGGGGGGGTACCAAGAGACCCAGTACTTC. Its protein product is CASKSAGGYQETQYF.

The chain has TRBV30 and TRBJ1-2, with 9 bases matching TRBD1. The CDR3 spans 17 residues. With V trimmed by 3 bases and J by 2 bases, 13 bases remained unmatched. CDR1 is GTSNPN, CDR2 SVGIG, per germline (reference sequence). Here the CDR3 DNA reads TGTGCCTGGAGCTCGGACAGGGGAAATCCACCAAACTATGGCTACACCTTC. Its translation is CAWSSDRGNPPNYGYTF.

The CDR3 nucleotides are TGTGCCAGCTCGCTCAGGGTTACAACTAATGAAAAACTGTTTTTT. It encodes CASSLRVTTNEKLFF. The genes are TRBV18 and TRBJ1-4; tentatively, D is TRBD1 (5 bases). Trimming pared 6 bases from V and 0 bases from J, leaving 11 bases between. Germline CDR1 and CDR2: KGHSH and LQKENI. CDR3 length: 15 residues.

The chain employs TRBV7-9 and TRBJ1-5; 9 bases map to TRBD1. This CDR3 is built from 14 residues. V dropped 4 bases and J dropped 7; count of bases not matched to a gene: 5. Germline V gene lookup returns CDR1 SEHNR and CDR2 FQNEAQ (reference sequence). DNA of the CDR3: TGTGCCAGCAGCTACAGGGGGCTGGGACAGCCCCAGCATTTT. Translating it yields CASSYRGLGQPQHF.

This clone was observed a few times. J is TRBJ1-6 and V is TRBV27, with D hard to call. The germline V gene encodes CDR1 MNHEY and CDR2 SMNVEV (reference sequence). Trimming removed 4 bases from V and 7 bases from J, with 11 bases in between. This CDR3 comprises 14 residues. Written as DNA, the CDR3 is TGTGCCAGCAGTTCAAGAACGCGGAATTCACCCCTCCACTTT. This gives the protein CASSSRTRNSPLHF.

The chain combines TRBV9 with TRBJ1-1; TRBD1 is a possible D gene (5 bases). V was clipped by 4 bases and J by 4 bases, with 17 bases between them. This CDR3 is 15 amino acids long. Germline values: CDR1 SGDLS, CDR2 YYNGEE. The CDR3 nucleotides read TGTGCCAGCAGCTCCGACAGTGGTTTGAGCACTGAAGCTTTCTTT. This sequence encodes CASSSDSGLSTEAFF.

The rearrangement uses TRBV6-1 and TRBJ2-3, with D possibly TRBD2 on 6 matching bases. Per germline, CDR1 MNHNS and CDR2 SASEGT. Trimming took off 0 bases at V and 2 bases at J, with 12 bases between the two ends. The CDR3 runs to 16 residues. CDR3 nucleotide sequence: TGTGCCAGCAGTGAAGCGGCCGGGGGTCTCACAGATACGCAGTATTTT. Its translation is CASSEAAGGLTDTQYF.

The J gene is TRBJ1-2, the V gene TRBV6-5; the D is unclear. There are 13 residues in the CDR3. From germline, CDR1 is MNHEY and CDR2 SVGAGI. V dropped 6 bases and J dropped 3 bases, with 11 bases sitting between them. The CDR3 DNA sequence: TGTGCCAGCAGGACCGGCGGGTACTATGGCTACACCTTC. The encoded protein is CASRTGGYYGYTF.

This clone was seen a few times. The CDR3 sequence is CASSLGDIRTEAFF. CDR3 in DNA: TGTGCCAGCAGCTTAGGGGACATACGCACTGAAGCTTTCTTT. The chain couples TRBV7-9 to TRBJ1-1; weak D call: TRBD1 (6 bases). This CDR3 comprises 14 residues. V shed 1 base and J shed 4 bases, with 10 bases lying between them. Looked up from germline, CDR1 is SEHNR and CDR2 is FQNEAQ (reference sequence).

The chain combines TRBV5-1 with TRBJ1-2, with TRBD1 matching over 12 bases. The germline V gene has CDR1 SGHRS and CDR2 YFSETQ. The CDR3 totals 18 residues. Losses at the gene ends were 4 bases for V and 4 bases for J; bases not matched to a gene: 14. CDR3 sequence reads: CASSNSGTGGASGYGYTF. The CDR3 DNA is TGCGCCAGCAGCAACTCCGGGACAGGGGGCGCTTCGGGCTATGGCTACACCTTC. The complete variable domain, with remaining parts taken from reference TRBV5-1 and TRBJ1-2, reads KAGVTQTPRYLIKTRGQQVTLSCSPISGHRSVSWYQQTPGQGLQFLFEYFSETQRNKGNFPGRFSGRQFSNSRSEMNVSTLELGDSALYLCASSNSGTGGASGYGYTFGSGTRLTVV.

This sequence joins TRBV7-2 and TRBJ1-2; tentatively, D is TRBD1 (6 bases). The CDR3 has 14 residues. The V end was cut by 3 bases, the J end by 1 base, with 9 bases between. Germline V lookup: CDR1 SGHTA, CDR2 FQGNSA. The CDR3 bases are TGTGCCAGCAGCTTGGACAGCGATAACTATGGCTACACCTTC. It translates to CASSLDSDNYGYTF.

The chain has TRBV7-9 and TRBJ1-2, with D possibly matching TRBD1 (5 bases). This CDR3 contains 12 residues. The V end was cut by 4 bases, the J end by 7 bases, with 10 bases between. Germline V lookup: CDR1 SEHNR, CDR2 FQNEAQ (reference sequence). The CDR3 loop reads CASSSGLGGYTF. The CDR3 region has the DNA TGTGCCAGCAGCTCAGGGTTAGGTGGCTACACCTTC.

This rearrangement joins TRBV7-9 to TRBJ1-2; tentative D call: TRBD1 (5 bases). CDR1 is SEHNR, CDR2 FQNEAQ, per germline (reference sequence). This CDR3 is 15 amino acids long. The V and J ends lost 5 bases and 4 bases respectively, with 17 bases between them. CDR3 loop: CASSDTGRRGYGYTF. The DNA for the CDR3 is TGTGCCAGCAGCGACACAGGACGTCGAGGCTATGGCTACACCTTC.

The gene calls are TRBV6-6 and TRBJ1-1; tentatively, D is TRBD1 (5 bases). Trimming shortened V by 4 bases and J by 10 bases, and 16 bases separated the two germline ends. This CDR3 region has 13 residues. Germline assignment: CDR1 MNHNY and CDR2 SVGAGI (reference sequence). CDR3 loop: CASSLKVTGTAFF. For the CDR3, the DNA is TGTGCCAGCAGTTTAAAAGTTACAGGTACAGCTTTCTTT.

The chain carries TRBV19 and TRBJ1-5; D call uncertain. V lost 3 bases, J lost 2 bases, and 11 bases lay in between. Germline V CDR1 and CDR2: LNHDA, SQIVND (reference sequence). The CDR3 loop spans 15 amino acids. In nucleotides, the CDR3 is TGTGCCAGTAGTATCGTGGGAGGTGGCAATCAGCCCCAGCATTTT. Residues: CASSIVGGGNQPQHF.

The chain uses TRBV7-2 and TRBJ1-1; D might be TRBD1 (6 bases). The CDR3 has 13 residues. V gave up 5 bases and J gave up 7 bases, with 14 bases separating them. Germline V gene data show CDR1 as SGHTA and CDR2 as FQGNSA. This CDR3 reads CASSIKTGVEAFF. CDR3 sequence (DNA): TGTGCCAGCAGCATCAAGACAGGAGTTGAAGCTTTCTTT.

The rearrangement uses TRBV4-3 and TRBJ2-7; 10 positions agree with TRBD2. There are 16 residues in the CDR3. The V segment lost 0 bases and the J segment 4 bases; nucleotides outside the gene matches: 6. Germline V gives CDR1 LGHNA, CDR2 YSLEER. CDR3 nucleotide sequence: TGCGCCAGCAGCCAAGATATAACTAGCGGGACGTACGAGCAGTACTTC. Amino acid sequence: CASSQDITSGTYEQYF.

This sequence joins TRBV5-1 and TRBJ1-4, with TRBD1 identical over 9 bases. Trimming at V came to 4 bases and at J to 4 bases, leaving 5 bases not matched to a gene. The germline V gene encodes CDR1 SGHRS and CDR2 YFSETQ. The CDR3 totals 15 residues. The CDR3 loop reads CASSQQGAVNEKLFF. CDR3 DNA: TGCGCCAGCAGCCAACAGGGGGCGGTTAATGAAAAACTGTTTTTT.